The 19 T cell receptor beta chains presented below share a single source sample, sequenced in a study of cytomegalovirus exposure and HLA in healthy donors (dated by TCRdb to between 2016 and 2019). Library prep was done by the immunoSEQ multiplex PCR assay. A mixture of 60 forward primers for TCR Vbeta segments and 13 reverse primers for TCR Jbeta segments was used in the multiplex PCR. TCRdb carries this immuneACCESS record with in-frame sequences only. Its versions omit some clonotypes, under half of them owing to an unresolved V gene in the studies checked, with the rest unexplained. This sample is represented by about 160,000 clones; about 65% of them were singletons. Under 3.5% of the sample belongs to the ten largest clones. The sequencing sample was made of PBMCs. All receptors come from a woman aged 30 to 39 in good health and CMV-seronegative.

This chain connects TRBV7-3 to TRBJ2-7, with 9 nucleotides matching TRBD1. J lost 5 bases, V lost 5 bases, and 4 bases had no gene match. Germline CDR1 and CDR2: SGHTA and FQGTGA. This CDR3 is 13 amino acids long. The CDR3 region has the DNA TGTGCCAGCAGCACTGACAGGGGGAACGAGCAGTACTTC. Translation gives CASSTDRGNEQYF. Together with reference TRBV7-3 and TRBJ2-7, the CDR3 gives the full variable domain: GAGVSQTPSNKVTEKGKYVELRCDPISGHTALYWYRQSLGQGPEFLIYFQGTGAADDSGLPNDRFFAVRPEGSVSTLKIQRTERGDSAVYLCASSTDRGNEQYFGPGTRLTVT.

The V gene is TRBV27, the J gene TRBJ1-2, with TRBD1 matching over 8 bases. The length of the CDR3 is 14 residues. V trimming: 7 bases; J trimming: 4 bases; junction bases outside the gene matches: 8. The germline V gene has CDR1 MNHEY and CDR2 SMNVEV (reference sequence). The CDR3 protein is CASKLGQGAYGYTF. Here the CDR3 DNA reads TGTGCCAGCAAACTCGGACAGGGCGCCTATGGCTACACCTTC.

The CDR3 protein is CASSGGLNQPQHF. CDR3 nucleotides: TGTGCCAGCAGTGGAGGCCTTAATCAGCCCCAGCATTTT. The chain uses TRBV2 and TRBJ1-5; D remains unclear. The ends were cut back, 4 bases at V and 4 bases at J, with 8 bases in the middle. This CDR3 spans 13 amino acids. Germline CDR1 and CDR2: SNHLY and FYNNEI.

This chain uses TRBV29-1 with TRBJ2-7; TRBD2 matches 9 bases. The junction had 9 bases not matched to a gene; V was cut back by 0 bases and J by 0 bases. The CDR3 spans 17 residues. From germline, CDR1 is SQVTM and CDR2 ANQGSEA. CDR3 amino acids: CSVEERPSGESSYEQYF. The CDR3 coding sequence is TGCAGCGTTGAAGAAAGGCCTAGCGGGGAGAGCTCCTACGAGCAGTACTTC.

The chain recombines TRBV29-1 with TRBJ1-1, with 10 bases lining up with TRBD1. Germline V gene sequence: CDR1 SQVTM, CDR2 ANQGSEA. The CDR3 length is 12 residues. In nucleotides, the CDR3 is TGCAGTGTGGGACAGGGGTTTACTGAAGCTTTCTTT. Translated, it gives CSVGQGFTEAFF.

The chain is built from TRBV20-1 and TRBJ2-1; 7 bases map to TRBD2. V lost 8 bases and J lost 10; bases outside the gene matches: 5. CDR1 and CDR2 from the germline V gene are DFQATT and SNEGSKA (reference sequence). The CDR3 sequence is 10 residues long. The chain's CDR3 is CSLAVGEQFF. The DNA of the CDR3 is TGCAGTCTAGCGGTGGGAGAGCAGTTCTTC.

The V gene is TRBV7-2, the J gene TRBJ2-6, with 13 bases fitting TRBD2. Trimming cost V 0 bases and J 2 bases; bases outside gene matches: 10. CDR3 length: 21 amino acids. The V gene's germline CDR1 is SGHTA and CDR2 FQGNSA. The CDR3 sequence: CASSLAPRLAGGLPGANVLTF. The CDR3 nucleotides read TGTGCCAGCAGCTTAGCTCCGCGACTAGCGGGAGGCCTCCCTGGGGCCAACGTCCTGACTTTC.

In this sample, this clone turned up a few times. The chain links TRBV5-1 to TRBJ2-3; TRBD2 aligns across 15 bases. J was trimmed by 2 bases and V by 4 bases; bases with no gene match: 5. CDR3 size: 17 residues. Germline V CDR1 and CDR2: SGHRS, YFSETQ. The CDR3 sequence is CASSLWTSGGDTDTQYF. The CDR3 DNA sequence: TGCGCCAGCAGCCTCTGGACTAGCGGGGGGGACACAGATACGCAGTATTTT. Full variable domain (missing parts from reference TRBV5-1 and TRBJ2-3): KAGVTQTPRYLIKTRGQQVTLSCSPISGHRSVSWYQQTPGQGLQFLFEYFSETQRNKGNFPGRFSGRQFSNSRSEMNVSTLELGDSALYLCASSLWTSGGDTDTQYFGPGTRLTVL.

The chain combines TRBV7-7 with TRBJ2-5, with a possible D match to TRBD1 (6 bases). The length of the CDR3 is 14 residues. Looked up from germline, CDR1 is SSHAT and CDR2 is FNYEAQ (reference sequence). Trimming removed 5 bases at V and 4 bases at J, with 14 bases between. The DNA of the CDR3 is TGTGCCAGCAGCCAAACAGGGAATTCAGAGACCCAGTACTTC. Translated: CASSQTGNSETQYF. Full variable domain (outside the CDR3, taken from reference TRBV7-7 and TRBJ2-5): GAGVSQSPRYKVTKRGQDVTLRCDPISSHATLYWYQQALGQGPEFLTYFNYEAQPDKSGLPSDRFSAERPEGSISTLTIQRTEQRDSAMYRCASSQTGNSETQYFGPGTRLLVL.

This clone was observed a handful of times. The CDR3 DNA follows: TGTGCCACCAGCAGGGACAGGGGGGGCAGTGAAAAACTGTTTTTT. Translating it yields CATSRDRGGSEKLFF. This chain links TRBV15 with TRBJ1-4, with 10 bases aligning to TRBD1. The V segment lost 3 bases and the J segment 7 bases; nucleotides outside the gene matches: 5. The CDR3 covers 15 residues. The germline CDR1 and CDR2 sequences are LNHNV and YYDKDF (reference sequence).

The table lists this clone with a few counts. CDR3 sequence reads: CASSQDTGGGNIQYF. Written as DNA, the CDR3 is TGCGCCAGCAGCCAAGATACAGGGGGGGGAAACATTCAGTACTTC. The chain recombines TRBV4-3 with TRBJ2-4, with D tentatively TRBD1 (8 bases). V gave up 0 bases and J gave up 6 bases, with 12 bases separating them. The germline CDR1 and CDR2 sequences are LGHNA and YSLEER. The CDR3 spans 15 residues.

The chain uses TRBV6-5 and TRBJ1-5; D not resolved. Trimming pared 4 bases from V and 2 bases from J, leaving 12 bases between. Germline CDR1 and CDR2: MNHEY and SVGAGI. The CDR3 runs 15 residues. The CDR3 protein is CASSFSNAGNQPQHF. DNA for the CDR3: TGTGCCAGCAGTTTCTCGAACGCGGGCAATCAGCCCCAGCATTTT.

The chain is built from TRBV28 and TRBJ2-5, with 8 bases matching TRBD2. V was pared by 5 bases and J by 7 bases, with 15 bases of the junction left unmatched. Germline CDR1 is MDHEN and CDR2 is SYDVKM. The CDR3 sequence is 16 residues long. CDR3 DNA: TGTGCCAGCAGTCCCCCGGGCGGGGGGAAAATGGGGACCCAGTACTTC. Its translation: CASSPPGGGKMGTQYF.

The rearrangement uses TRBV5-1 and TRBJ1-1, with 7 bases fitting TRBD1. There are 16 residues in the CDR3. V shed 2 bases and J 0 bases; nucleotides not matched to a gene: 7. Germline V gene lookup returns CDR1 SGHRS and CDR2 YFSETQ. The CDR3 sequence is CASSFSPDRLNTEAFF. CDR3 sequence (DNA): TGCGCCAGCAGCTTTTCTCCGGACAGGCTGAACACTGAAGCTTTCTTT.

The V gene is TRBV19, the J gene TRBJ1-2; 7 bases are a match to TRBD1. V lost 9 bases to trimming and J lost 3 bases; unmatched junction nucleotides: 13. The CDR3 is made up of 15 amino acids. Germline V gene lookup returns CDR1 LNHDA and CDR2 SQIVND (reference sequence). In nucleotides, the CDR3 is TGTGCCAGCAACGCCTGGGGACAGCAAGACTATGGCTACACCTTC. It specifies CASNAWGQQDYGYTF. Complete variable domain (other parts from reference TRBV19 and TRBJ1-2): DGGITQSPKYLFRKEGQNVTLSCEQNLNHDAMYWYRQDPGQGLRLIYYSQIVNDFQKGDIAEGYSVSREKKESFPLTVTSAQKNPTAFYLCASNAWGQQDYGYTFGSGTRLTVV.

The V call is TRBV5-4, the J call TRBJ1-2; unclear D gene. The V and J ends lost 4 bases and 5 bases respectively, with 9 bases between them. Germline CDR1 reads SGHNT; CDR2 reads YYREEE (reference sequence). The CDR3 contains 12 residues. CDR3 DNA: TGTGCCAGCAGCCCGGGCGGGTATGGCTACACCTTC. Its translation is CASSPGGYGYTF.

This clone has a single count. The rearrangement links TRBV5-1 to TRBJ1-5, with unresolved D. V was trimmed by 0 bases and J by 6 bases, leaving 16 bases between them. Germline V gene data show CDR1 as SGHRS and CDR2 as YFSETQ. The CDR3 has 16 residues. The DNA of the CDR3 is TGCGCCAGCAGCTTGGGAGCCAGTGTGGGCAGTCAGCCCCAGCATTTT. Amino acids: CASSLGASVGSQPQHF.

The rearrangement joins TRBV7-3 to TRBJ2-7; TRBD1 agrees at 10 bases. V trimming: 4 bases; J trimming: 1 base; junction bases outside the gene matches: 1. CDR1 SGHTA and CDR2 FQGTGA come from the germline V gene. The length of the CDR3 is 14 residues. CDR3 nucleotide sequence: TGTGCCAGCAGCTGGGGACAGGGGTCCTACGAGCAGTACTTC. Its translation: CASSWGQGSYEQYF.

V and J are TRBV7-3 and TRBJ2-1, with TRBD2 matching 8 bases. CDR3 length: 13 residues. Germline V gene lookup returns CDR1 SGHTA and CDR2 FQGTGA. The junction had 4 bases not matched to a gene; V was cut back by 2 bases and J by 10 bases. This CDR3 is CASSLAGGGEQFF. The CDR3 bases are TGTGCCAGCAGCTTAGCGGGAGGTGGCGAGCAGTTCTTC.